These T cell receptor beta chains were read from a single sample in a study of blood T cell repertoires in COVID-19. Only in-frame clones appear in the TCRdb table, and some are missing; sequencing was by immunoSEQ multiplex PCR. The sample has 250,000 to 300,000 clones, around 85% seen once. The sample taken for sequencing was peripheral blood. The receptors come from a woman between 65 and 79 years old with acute or convalescent COVID-19. Each CDR3 is given with its conserved first and last residue. D genes are given only for firm matches.

>TRBD1|TRBJ2-3|TRBV19
CASSRQGVSTDTQYF
>.|TRBJ1-2|TRBV20-1
CSASQRGSYGYTF
>.|TRBJ1-1|TRBV7-2
CASSLQGTVGYTEAFF
>TRBD1|TRBJ1-2|TRBV2
CASRDRGFGGYTF
>.|TRBJ1-1|TRBV6-5
CASVPMNTEAFF
>.|TRBJ2-7|TRBV5-6
CASSLAGVLYEQYF
>.|TRBJ1-1|TRBV10-1
CASSDGTANTEAFF
>TRBD1|TRBJ2-3|TRBV24-1
CAISEGATDTQYF
>TRBD2|TRBJ2-3|TRBV7-9
CASSYDGRAGGTDTQYF
>.|TRBJ2-5|TRBV7-9
CASSLGVGNQQETQYF
>.|TRBJ1-4|TRBV29-1
CSVEVSEKLFF
>.|TRBJ1-6|TRBV2
CASRVDTRISPLHF
>TRBD2|TRBJ2-1|TRBV10-3
CAISESSGDPNEQFF
>.|TRBJ1-2|TRBV6-5
CASSISRGGYTF
>.|.|TRBV9
CASSALTF
>.|TRBJ2-7|TRBV7-9
CASSASGFEQYF
>TRBD1|TRBJ1-1|TRBV5-6
CASSDWGQKAFF
>.|TRBJ2-7|TRBV5-6
CASSLVGEQYF
>TRBD1|TRBJ1-2|TRBV6-5
CASSYGQGGYTF
>.|TRBJ2-3|TRBV5-1
CASSLDIDTQYF
>TRBD1|TRBJ1-5|TRBV19
CASSIGQGGYQPQHF
>.|TRBJ2-3|TRBV2
CASSVARSTDTQYF
>.|TRBJ1-5|TRBV6-5
CASSQAPNQPQHF
>TRBD1|TRBJ1-6|TRBV6-5
CASSSNTGALSPLHF
>.|TRBJ2-5|TRBV6-2/TRBV6-3
CASSYLGQETQYF
>.|TRBJ2-7|TRBV21-1
CASSKVRTVSVASYEQYF
>.|TRBJ2-7|TRBV7-2
CASSLRRDYEQYF
>.|TRBJ2-2|TRBV4-1
CASSQLTWQLRMNTGELFF
>TRBD1|TRBJ1-1|TRBV12-3/TRBV12-4
CASRRQGPTAFF
>.|TRBJ2-2|TRBV2
CASRSPVPSNTGELFF
>TRBD2|TRBJ2-3|TRBV9
CASSLLASGPDTQYF
>TRBD1|TRBJ1-4|TRBV7-4
CASSTQGASEKLFF
>TRBD2|TRBJ2-3|TRBV18
CASSPKASGGSTDTQYF
>.|TRBJ2-5|TRBV5-4
CASSFRGMEAETQYF
>TRBD2|TRBJ2-3|TRBV29-1
CSVEGLAGSTDTQYF
>.|TRBJ1-2|TRBV5-1
CASSSLTLNYGYTF
>.|TRBJ1-1|TRBV2
CASGDLRGMGEAFF
>TRBD1|TRBJ2-3|TRBV5-1
CASSSGTGVATDTQYF